These 23 T cell receptor beta chains came from one sample sequenced in a study of T cell repertoires in cytomegalovirus infection. TCRdb passed the reads through MiXCR, listing each CDR3 protein once. Among around 100,000 distinct CDR3 sequences, 23% were seen once, and the ten largest hold about 39%. Sequenced: CD8+ T cells from PBMCs. These receptors were obtained from a human donor in good health (CMV status not recorded). Some clones in this sample may be carry-over from other donors' samples.

This clonotype was counted many times. The V gene is TRBV7-8, the J gene TRBJ2-3; 11 nucleotides agree with TRBD2. The ends lost 4 bases at V and 2 bases at J; junction bases unmatched: 11. CDR3 length: 18 residues. CDR1 is SGHVS and CDR2 is FQNEAQ in the germline V gene. The CDR3 bases are TGTGCCAGCAGCTCAGGCCCCGGACTAGCGGGCCCCACAGATACGCAGTATTTT. This codes for CASSSGPGLAGPTDTQYF.

This clonotype showed up just a few times. V and J are TRBV19 and TRBJ1-6; 7 positions match TRBD1. CDR1 and CDR2 from the germline V gene are LNHDA and SQIVND (reference sequence). The CDR3 has 14 amino acids. After removal of 5 bases from V and 7 bases from J, the junction contained 5 bases not matched to a gene. The CDR3 region is CASSAGTANSPLHF. The CDR3 DNA reads as TGTGCCAGTAGTGCCGGGACAGCCAATTCACCCCTCCACTTT.

This clonotype was detected a few times. This chain uses TRBV20-1 with TRBJ2-2; 8 bases are a match to TRBD1. Germline V lookup: CDR1 DFQATT, CDR2 SNEGSKA (reference sequence). Trimming took 6 bases from V and 4 from J; bases not matched to a gene: 4. This CDR3 has 13 amino acids. This CDR3 reads CSAPDRVTGELFF. The CDR3 DNA reads as TGCAGTGCACCGGACAGGGTCACCGGGGAGCTGTTTTTT.

This rearrangement joins TRBV20-1 to TRBJ2-7; TRBD1 might be the D (7 bases). V dropped 0 bases and J dropped 0 bases, with 15 bases sitting between them. The CDR3 is 16 residues long. Germline V gives CDR1 DFQATT, CDR2 SNEGSKA (reference sequence). CDR3 amino acids: CSARDLGGTASYEQYF. The CDR3 DNA follows: TGCAGTGCTAGAGATCTGGGCGGGACAGCCTCCTACGAGCAGTACTTC.

This clonotype was seen only a few times. This chain's CDR3 is CASSPSGGRIYEQYF. CDR3 nucleotides: TGTGCCAGCAGTCCCTCCGGGGGGCGGATCTACGAGCAGTACTTC. This chain joins TRBV27 and TRBJ2-7; TRBD2 might be the D (7 bases). The CDR3 extends over 15 amino acids. Trimming stripped 5 bases from V and 3 bases from J, with 17 bases between. The V gene's germline CDR1 is MNHEY and CDR2 SMNVEV (reference sequence).

This clonotype has more than one count but fewer than ten. This chain uses TRBV25-1 with TRBJ1-5; possibly TRBD1 for D (6 bases). The V gene lost 6 bases and the J gene lost 7 bases, with 16 bases spanning the gap. This CDR3 region has 14 residues. Germline V CDR1 and CDR2: MGHDK, SYGVNS. CDR3 bases: TGTGCCAGCAGCCTACAGGGTCTCGGACAGCCCCAGCATTTT. Its translation is CASSLQGLGQPQHF.

With regard to this clonotype: One end of the junction does not line up with germline, which may come from a read error. J is TRBJ2-1 and V is TRBV5-1; the D is unclear. This CDR3 is built from 15 residues. Germline assignment: CDR1 SGHRS and CDR2 YFSETQ. In DNA form, the CDR3 reads TGCGCCAGCAGCTTGGTAGAAACCTCCTACAATGAGCAGTTTTTC. This encodes CASSLVETSYNEQFF.

This clonotype turned up a few times. The CDR3 DNA follows: TGCAGTGCTAGTAGGGGAATGTTCGGCGGGGAGCTGTTTTTT. Amino acid sequence: CSASRGMFGGELFF. The chain carries TRBV20-1 and TRBJ2-2, with D tentatively TRBD1 (5 bases). Looked up from germline, CDR1 is DFQATT and CDR2 is SNEGSKA (reference sequence). The V and J ends lost 3 bases and 7 bases respectively, with 15 bases between them. This CDR3 spans 14 amino acids.

The CDR3 protein is CASSRAGTRVYTGELFF. Here the CDR3 DNA reads TGTGCCAGCAGCCGAGCCGGGACTAGGGTTTACACCGGGGAGCTGTTTTTT. The chain links TRBV7-9 to TRBJ2-2; 8 bases are a match to TRBD2. This CDR3 spans 17 amino acids. Per germline, CDR1 SEHNR and CDR2 FQNEAQ (reference sequence). V lost 5 bases and J lost 3; bases outside the gene matches: 11. The full variable domain, with the rest looked up from reference TRBV7-9 and TRBJ2-2, is DTGVSQNPRHKITKRGQNVTFRCDPISEHNRLYWYRQTLGQGPEFLTYFQNEAQLEKSRLLSDRFSAERPKGSFSTLEIQRTEQGDSAMYLCASSRAGTRVYTGELFFGEGSRLTVL.

This clonotype was picked up many times. The genes are TRBV14 and TRBJ2-1, with D unresolved. The CDR3 extends over 16 amino acids. Trimming took off 0 bases at V and 4 bases at J, with 13 bases between the two ends. Germline CDR1 reads SGHDN; CDR2 reads FVKESK. The CDR3 DNA is TGTGCCAGCAGCCAAGATCCCGGTGATAGTTACAATGAGCAGTTCTTC. Residues: CASSQDPGDSYNEQFF.

The chain carries TRBV24-1 and TRBJ1-2, with D unclear. Germline values: CDR1 KGHDR, CDR2 SFDVKD. This CDR3 has 14 residues. Trimming removed 2 bases at V and 4 bases at J, with 10 bases between. The CDR3 reads CATSDSPGIYGYTF. CDR3 nucleotides: TGTGCCACCAGTGATTCCCCGGGGATCTATGGCTACACCTTC.

This clonotype was counted ten times or more. V gene TRBV28 combines with J gene TRBJ2-7; D may be TRBD1 (5 bases). The CDR3 is made up of 13 amino acids. CDR1 and CDR2 (germline): MDHEN, SYDVKM. Trimming removed 6 bases at V and 6 bases at J, with 15 bases between. For the CDR3, the DNA is TGTGCCAGCAGCCCTCAGGGAACGCGCGAGCAGTACTTC. As protein: CASSPQGTREQYF.

Notes on this clonotype: With a much larger clone just one base away, this may be a read error. No conserved phenylalanine or tryptophan ends this CDR3, so it is likely a read error. The V call is TRBV7-4, the J call TRBJ2-7; 7 bases are a match to TRBD1. Germline lookup yields CDR1 SGHVT and CDR2 SQSDAQ. V was pared by 5 bases and J by 5 bases, with 9 bases of the junction left unmatched. This CDR3 comprises 14 residues. The CDR3 nucleotides are TGTGCCAGCAGCCCCCCGGACAGGTTCGACGAGCAGTACTCC. It is translated as CASSPPDRFDEQYS.

The sample holds a few counts of this clonotype. The gene calls are TRBV12-5 and TRBJ1-1; the D gene is possibly TRBD1 (5 bases). V lost 4 bases and J lost 5, with 8 bases in between. This CDR3 has 12 residues. The germline CDR1 and CDR2 sequences are LGHNT and FRNRAP. The CDR3 DNA follows: TGTGCTAGTGGTTCCGGGGGTACTGAAGCTTTCTTT. As protein: CASGSGGTEAFF. Full variable domain (outside the CDR3, taken from reference TRBV12-5 and TRBJ1-1): DARVTQTPRHKVTEMGQEVTMRCQPILGHNTVFWYRQTMMQGLELLAYFRNRAPLDDSGMPKDRFSAEMPDATLATLKIQPSEPRDSAVYFCASGSGGTEAFFGQGTRLTVV.

This clonotype was counted only a few times. V usage is TRBV20-1 and J usage is TRBJ2-7; 7 bases line up with TRBD2. CDR3 length: 14 residues. Germline trimming cut 6 bases from V and 0 bases from J; bases unmatched to any gene: 8. Germline values: CDR1 DFQATT, CDR2 SNEGSKA (reference sequence). The CDR3 reads CSARRGEDSYEQYF. Written as DNA, the CDR3 is TGCAGTGCCCGCCGGGGGGAGGACTCCTACGAGCAGTACTTC.

The table lists this clonotype with a count of one. A much bigger clone sits one base away, suggesting this may be a read error. J is TRBJ1-5 and V is TRBV7-6; D might be TRBD1 (6 bases). The CDR3 consists of 16 residues. Germline V lookup: CDR1 SGHVS, CDR2 FNYEAQ. The CDR3 loop is CASSLMPRTDNQTQHF. DNA of the CDR3: TGTGCCAGCAGCTTAATGCCGCGGACAGACAATCAGACCCAGCATTTT.

This clonotype occurred a few times. This rearrangement joins TRBV10-3 to TRBJ2-7; no definite D call. The CDR3 has 11 amino acids. V lost 5 bases and J 7 bases, leaving 9 bases between the germline ends. CDR1 is ENHRY and CDR2 is SYGVKD in the germline V gene. This chain's CDR3 is CAISNLAEQYF. The CDR3 region has the DNA TGTGCCATCAGTAACCTTGCGGAGCAGTACTTC.

V and J are TRBV7-2 and TRBJ2-7; D possibly corresponds to TRBD1 (5 bases). Between the trimmed V and J ends, which lost 5 bases and 7 bases, there was a span of 18 bases. This CDR3 region has 14 residues. Germline lookup yields CDR1 SGHTA and CDR2 FQGNSA. The DNA of the CDR3 is TGTGCCAGCAGCCCAGGGCTGGGGCCCTGGGAGCAGTACTTC. Residues: CASSPGLGPWEQYF. Full variable domain (rest looked up from reference TRBV7-2 and TRBJ2-7): GAGVSQSPSNKVTEKGKDVELRCDPISGHTALYWYRQSLGQGLEFLIYFQGNSAPDKSGLPSDRFSAERTGGSVSTLTIQRTQQEDSAVYLCASSPGLGPWEQYFGPGTRLTVT.

This clonotype occurred a few times. The rearrangement joins TRBV6-6 to TRBJ2-7; no clear D. The CDR3 is 17 amino acids. The germline V gene has CDR1 MNHNY and CDR2 SVGAGI (reference sequence). Trimming shortened V by 0 bases and J by 0 bases, and 15 bases separated the two germline ends. CDR3 loop: CASSYSGAGENSYEQYF. In DNA form, the CDR3 reads TGTGCCAGCAGTTACTCGGGCGCAGGAGAAAACTCCTACGAGCAGTACTTC.

CDR3 in amino acids: CASSPRRTGPLAEQYF. The CDR3 DNA sequence: TGTGCCAGCAGCCCCCGTCGGACAGGGCCCTTGGCCGAGCAGTACTTC. The chain links TRBV9 to TRBJ2-7, with 8 positions matching TRBD1. The germline CDR1 and CDR2 sequences are SGDLS and YYNGEE. The ends lost 4 bases at V and 6 bases at J; junction bases unmatched: 15. The CDR3 totals 16 residues.

The chain carries TRBV6-5 and TRBJ1-2; TRBD1 matches 10 bases. CDR1 and CDR2 (germline): MNHEY, SVGAGI. The ends lost 0 bases at V and 3 bases at J; junction bases unmatched: 4. The CDR3 length is 16 residues. The CDR3 DNA reads as TGTGCCAGCAGTTACTCCGGGACAGGGGATTACTATGGCTACACCTTC. This gives the protein CASSYSGTGDYYGYTF.

The genes are TRBV7-9 and TRBJ2-7; D not certain. Germline CDR1 is SEHNR and CDR2 is FQNEAQ (reference sequence). CDR3 length: 13 amino acids. V shed 11 bases and J shed 2 bases, with 16 bases lying between them. The CDR3 coding sequence is TGTGCCGGTGGTAGAATTGAGGCCTACGAGCAGTACTTC. Translating it yields CAGGRIEAYEQYF.

This clonotype was detected ten times or more. Here the CDR3 DNA reads TGTGCCAGCAGTTTCACCCTCCCGGGACGGGCGGGCGATGAGCAGTTCTTC. Encoded protein: CASSFTLPGRAGDEQFF. The rearrangement links TRBV12-3 or TRBV12-4 to TRBJ2-1; D possibly uses TRBD1 or TRBD2 (5 bases each). The CDR3 is 17 amino acids. Trimming left V 3 bases short and J 8 bases short, with 23 bases between.